The clone carrying this T cell receptor (beta chain) occurred many times. Its antigen is not known. Amplification of TCR beta CDR3 regions used RNA as the template. Researchers ran a first-round RT-PCR on the TCR CDR3 using the HTBI primer set. TCRdb recomputed calls from the multiplex PCR reads with MiXCR, one row per CDR3 protein. Among about 360,000 distinct CDR3 sequences listed, roughly 13% were seen once. This sample is part of a study of T cells in Graves' hyperthyroidism and ophthalmopathy. Trimming stripped 2 bases from V and 1 base from J, with 18 bases between. This CDR3 is built from 18 residues. Germline V gene lookup returns CDR1 MNHNS and CDR2 SASEGT. When ophthalmopathy did not progress within 18 months, Graves' hyperthyroidism was considered stable. The PBMCs had their origin in 7.5 to 10 ml of fresh peripheral blood. Study conclusions and caveats: Median prediction lead before ophthalmopathy onset was 5.5 to 7 months with the model. Most thyroid clonotypes expanded above 0.001 were also detected in blood.

This chain connects TRBV6-1 to TRBJ2-1; D call uncertain. The sample was blood. The receptor's source is a woman aged 18-35 years with Graves' hyperthyroidism. This CDR3 reads CASSEWAPPDPSYNEQFF. DNA of the CDR3: TGTGCCAGCAGTGAATGGGCTCCGCCGGACCCATCCTACAATGAGCAGTTCTTC.